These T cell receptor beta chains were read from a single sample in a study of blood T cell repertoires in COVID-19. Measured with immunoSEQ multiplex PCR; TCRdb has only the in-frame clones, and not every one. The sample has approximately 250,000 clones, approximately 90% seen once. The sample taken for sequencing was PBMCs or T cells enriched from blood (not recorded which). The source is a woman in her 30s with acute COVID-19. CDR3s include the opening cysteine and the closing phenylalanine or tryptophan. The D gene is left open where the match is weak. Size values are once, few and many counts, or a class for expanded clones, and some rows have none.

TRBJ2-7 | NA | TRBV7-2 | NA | TGTGCCAGCAGCTTAGGTAGTTTCGGCTCCCCTCAGGCCGAGCAGTACTTC | CASSLGSFGSPQAEQYF
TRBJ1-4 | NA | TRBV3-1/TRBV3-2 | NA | TGTGCCAGCAGCCAAGGATTGGGGGGAAGCGGTGAAAAACTGTTTTTT | CASSQGLGGSGEKLFF
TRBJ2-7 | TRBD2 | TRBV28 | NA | TGTGCCAGCAGTTTCGTTCCTAGCGGCTCCTACGAGCAGTACTTC | CASSFVPSGSYEQYF
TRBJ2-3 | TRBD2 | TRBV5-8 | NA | TGTGCCAGCAGCTTGTCTTTGGCTAGCGGGGCAAGCACAGATACGCAGTATTTT | CASSLSLASGASTDTQYF
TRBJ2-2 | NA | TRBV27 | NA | TGTGCCAGCAGTTTCCCCCCAGGGACCGGGGAGCTGTTTTTT | CASSFPPGTGELFF
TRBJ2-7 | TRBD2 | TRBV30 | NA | TGTGCCTGGAGTCCCCAGGGACTAGTAGTCGGCGAGCAGTACTTC | CAWSPQGLVVGEQYF
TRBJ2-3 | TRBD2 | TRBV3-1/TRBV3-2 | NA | TGTGCCAGCAATGGACTAGCGGGAGGAACAGATACGCAGTATTTT | CASNGLAGGTDTQYF
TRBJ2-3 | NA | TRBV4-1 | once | TGCGCCAGCAGCCAAGTAGCGGAGAGCACAGATACGCAGTATTTT | CASSQVAESTDTQYF
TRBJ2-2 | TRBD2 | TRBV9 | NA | TGTGCCAGCAGCGACACCAGGACTAGCGGGTCCACCGGGGAGCTGTTTTTT | CASSDTRTSGSTGELFF
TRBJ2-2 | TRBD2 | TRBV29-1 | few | TGCAGCGTTGAACCGGGAGGATATGGGACCGGGGAGCTGTTTTTT | CSVEPGGYGTGELFF
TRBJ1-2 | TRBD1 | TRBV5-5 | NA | TGTGCCAGCAGCTCCGGGACAGGGGACGAACTAATCTATGGCTACACCTTC | CASSSGTGDELIYGYTF
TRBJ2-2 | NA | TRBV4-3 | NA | TGCGCCAGCAGCCGAAACGGGAACACCGGGGAGCTGTTTTTT | CASSRNGNTGELFF
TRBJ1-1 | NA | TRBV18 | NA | TGTGCCAGCTCACCAGGGGGCCTGAACACTGAAGCTTTCTTT | CASSPGGLNTEAFF
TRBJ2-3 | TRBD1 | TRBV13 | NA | TGTGCCAGCAGCTTAGGGACATGGGACAGAGGCAGGGGCACAGATACGCAGTATTTT | CASSLGTWDRGRGTDTQYF
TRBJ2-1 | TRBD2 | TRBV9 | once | TGTGCCAGCAGCGCGCAGGGACTAGCGGGAGGCAGCAATGAGCAGTTCTTC | CASSAQGLAGGSNEQFF
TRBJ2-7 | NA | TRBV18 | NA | TGTGCCAGCTCACCACCGGGGCTAACAGGGAGACAGTTCGAGCAGTACTTC | CASSPPGLTGRQFEQYF
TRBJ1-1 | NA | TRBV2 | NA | TGTGCCAGCAGCCGGGGGAGAGCGGAAGCTTTCTTT | CASSRGRAEAFF
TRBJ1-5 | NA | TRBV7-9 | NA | TGTGCCAGCAGCTTAAACCGGCAGGAGCCCCAGCATTTT | CASSLNRQEPQHF
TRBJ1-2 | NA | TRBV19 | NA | TGTGCCAGTATTAAACAGGGCGACTATGGCTACACCTTC | CASIKQGDYGYTF
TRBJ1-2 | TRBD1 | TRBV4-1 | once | TGCGCCAGCAGCCAAGATCTGAAGGACAGGGGTCGGGGCTACACCTTC | CASSQDLKDRGRGYTF
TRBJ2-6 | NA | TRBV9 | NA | TGTGCCAGCAGCCCCCGAGGGAGTGAAGGGGCCAACGTCCTGACTTTC | CASSPRGSEGANVLTF
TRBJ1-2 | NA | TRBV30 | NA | TGTGCCTGGGACCAGGTTCCACTGGTCTATGGCTACACCTTC | CAWDQVPLVYGYTF
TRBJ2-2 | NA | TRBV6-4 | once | TGTGCCAGCAGTGACCGTCAGAGGGACACCGGGGAGCTGTTTTTT | CASSDRQRDTGELFF
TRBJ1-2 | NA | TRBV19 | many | TGTGCCAGTAGTGGGCCCGGGGGATCCCACTATGGCTACACCTTC | CASSGPGGSHYGYTF
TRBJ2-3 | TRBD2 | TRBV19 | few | TGTGCCACCCGACTAGCGGGAGCGGGTCGAGATACGCAGTATTTT | CATRLAGAGRDTQYF
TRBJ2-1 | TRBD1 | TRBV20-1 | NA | TGCAGTGCTAGTGATACCGGGACAGGGGGACTGGGCGGGCAGTTCTTC | CSASDTGTGGLGGQFF
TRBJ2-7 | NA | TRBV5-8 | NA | TGTGCCAGCAGCTTGAGCGGCGGCCGACTCAACTACGAGCAGTACTTC | CASSLSGGRLNYEQYF
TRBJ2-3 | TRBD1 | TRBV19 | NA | TGTGCCAGTAGTACTCGGGACAGGGTGGGAACAGATACGCAGTATTTT | CASSTRDRVGTDTQYF